Below, one TCR beta chain is given with its context. Its antigen is currently unknown. This CDR3 has 14 amino acids. CDR1 and CDR2 from the germline V gene are MNHEY and SVGEGT. Losses at the gene ends were 7 bases for V and 1 base for J; bases not matched to a gene: 5. The entry originates in a study of T cell repertoires in cytomegalovirus infection. Each CDR3 protein is one row after TCRdb ran MiXCR on the reads. Of 750,000 to 900,000 distinct CDR3 sequences in the sample, about 27% were seen once. The V and J genes are TRBV6-2 or TRBV6-3 and TRBJ2-7, with 9 bases aligning to TRBD1. Sequenced here: cultured CD8+ T cells from PBMCs, sampled from culture after CMV antigen stimulation. The TCR sequence derives from a human donor in good health (CMV status not recorded). Some clones in this sample may be carry-over from other donors' samples. CDR3 in amino acids: CASTGQGSSYEQYV. CDR3 DNA: TGTGCCAGCACGGGACAGGGCAGTTCCTACGAGCAGTACGTC.